A selection of T cell receptor beta chains follows, all from one sample in a study of identifying expanded T cells in peripheral blood. The protocol was immunoSEQ multiplex PCR, while the TCRdb copy is restricted to in-frame clones and leaves out a portion. Of under 150,000 clones in the sample, approximately 86% are singletons; the top ten hold 7.5% to 8.5%. Sequenced material: blood. The receptors derive from a person aged 18 to 75 in good health. Each CDR3 is given with its conserved first and last residue. The order of the fields is CDR3 DNA, CDR3 protein, V gene, clone size, J gene, D gene. A D gene is named only where the DNA matches it firmly. Part of the rows lack a size; the others show once, few, many or a class for expanded clones.

TGTGCCAGCAGCTCAGCGGGGGCTGTCCAAGAGACCCAGTACTTC | CASSSAGAVQETQYF | TRBV11-2 | NA | TRBJ2-5 | TRBD2
TGTGCCATCAGGGACAGTATGAACACTGAAGCTTTCTTT | CAIRDSMNTEAFF | TRBV10-3 | NA | TRBJ1-1 | NA
TGTGCCAGTAACAAGGGGCTGGATCAGCCCCAGCATTTT | CASNKGLDQPQHF | TRBV19 | few | TRBJ1-5 | NA
TGTGCCAGTAGTACGGGACTAGGCCCAGGTTACGAGCAGTACTTC | CASSTGLGPGYEQYF | TRBV19 | NA | TRBJ2-7 | TRBD2
TGTGCCAGCAGCCGTTCTAGCGGGGGGGCTCAAGAGACCCAGTACTTC | CASSRSSGGAQETQYF | TRBV4-2 | NA | TRBJ2-5 | TRBD2
TGTGCCAGCAGCTTAGACAGGCTTAACTATGGCTACACCTTC | CASSLDRLNYGYTF | TRBV7-9 | NA | TRBJ1-2 | NA
TGCGCCAGCAGCACCCTGACCGCAGTAATGGGGCACGAGCAGTACTTC | CASSTLTAVMGHEQYF | TRBV5-1 | NA | TRBJ2-7 | NA
TGTGCCAGCAGTCGGTCATCCACTGAAGCTTTCTTT | CASSRSSTEAFF | TRBV6-5 | NA | TRBJ1-1 | NA
TGCGCCAGCAGCTTCACCGGGACTAGCATATATGAGCAGTTCTTC | CASSFTGTSIYEQFF | TRBV5-1 | NA | TRBJ2-1 | TRBD2
TGCGCCAGCAGCCCGGGGAGAGCCGGAGAAAAACTGTTTTTT | CASSPGRAGEKLFF | TRBV4-3 | once | TRBJ1-4 | NA
TGTGCCAGCAGCTTAGCGCAGCAGGACGTCCTTTTCTTT | CASSLAQQDVLFF | TRBV7-2 | NA | TRBJ1-1 | NA
TGTGCCAGTAGTCCAAGGGGGTCCGGCCGCACAGATACGCAGTATTTT | CASSPRGSGRTDTQYF | TRBV19 | NA | TRBJ2-3 | NA
TGTGCCAGCAGCTTGGGGGGGACAGGGCCAGATACGCAGTATTTT | CASSLGGTGPDTQYF | TRBV7-2 | NA | TRBJ2-3 | TRBD1
TGTGCCAGCAGCTTACATGGACAACAGGGGGCTAACACTGAAGCTTTCTTT | CASSLHGQQGANTEAFF | TRBV13 | NA | TRBJ1-1 | TRBD1
TGTGCCAGCAGTTACAGGGCCACTGAAGCTTTCTTT | CASSYRATEAFF | TRBV6-6 | NA | TRBJ1-1 | NA
TGTGCCAGTAGCCCCTCCGGACAGGGCGACACTGAAGCTTTCTTT | CASSPSGQGDTEAFF | TRBV19 | NA | TRBJ1-1 | TRBD1
TGTGCCAGCAGTTTAAATCAGGGAAATGGCTACACCTTC | CASSLNQGNGYTF | TRBV27 | NA | TRBJ1-2 | NA
TGTGCCACCAGCAGACTCCCGGGACAGGGGTACACCGGGGAGCTGTTTTTT | CATSRLPGQGYTGELFF | TRBV15 | NA | TRBJ2-2 | TRBD1
TGCGCCAGCAGCTTCTTTGGGACTAGCGGGAATGAGCAGTTCTTC | CASSFFGTSGNEQFF | TRBV5-1 | NA | TRBJ2-1 | TRBD2
TGTGCCAGCAGGGACGTAGCTAGCACAGATACGCAGTATTTT | CASRDVASTDTQYF | TRBV2 | NA | TRBJ2-3 | NA
TGTGCCAGCAGCAAACCGGGACTAGCGGGGGGAAGTGGTGAGCAGTTCTTC | CASSKPGLAGGSGEQFF | TRBV7-2 | NA | TRBJ2-1 | TRBD2
TGTGCCAGCAGTCCTAAGGGGGGAATCACCGGGGAGCTGTTTTTT | CASSPKGGITGELFF | TRBV27 | NA | TRBJ2-2 | NA
TGTGCCAGCAGTTACCCAACAGGGTTGAAGACCCAGTACTTC | CASSYPTGLKTQYF | TRBV6-5 | NA | TRBJ2-5 | NA
TGTGCCAGCAGCTTAGATCTAATATTCTCTGGAAACACCATATATTTT | CASSLDLIFSGNTIYF | TRBV11-2 | NA | TRBJ1-3 | NA
TGTGCCAGCAGCCCCACGGGGCCCCGGAGCGAGCAGTACTTC | CASSPTGPRSEQYF | TRBV7-3 | NA | TRBJ2-7 | NA
TGTGCCAGCAGCTTGGCCGTCGGCTCTGGAAACACCATATATTTT | CASSLAVGSGNTIYF | TRBV5-6 | NA | TRBJ1-3 | NA
TGTGCCAGCAGTTTTGGGGGGCGCCTAGAGGAGCAGTACTTC | CASSFGGRLEEQYF | TRBV28 | NA | TRBJ2-7 | NA
TGTGCCAGCAGCCCGGACAGGGACTATGGCTACACCTTC | CASSPDRDYGYTF | TRBV5-8 | NA | TRBJ1-2 | TRBD1
TGTGCCAGCAGCGCGGACAGGGGAGGATCCTACGAGCAGTACTTC | CASSADRGGSYEQYF | TRBV9 | NA | TRBJ2-7 | TRBD1
TGTGCCACCAGCAGAGATAGAACGGGACAGAGAAGGTACAATGAGCAGTTCTTC | CATSRDRTGQRRYNEQFF | TRBV15 | NA | TRBJ2-1 | TRBD1
TGTGCCAGCAGTGAAGGGGCCGCAGGCCGAGGCTCCTACGAGCAGTACTTC | CASSEGAAGRGSYEQYF | TRBV6-1 | NA | TRBJ2-7 | NA
TGTGCCAGCAGATGGTGGAGGAATGAGCAGTTCTTC | CASRWWRNEQFF | TRBV5-8 | NA | TRBJ2-1 | NA
TGTGCCAGTAGGGAAACAGGGTCGATCAAAAACATTCAGTACTTC | CASRETGSIKNIQYF | TRBV19 | NA | TRBJ2-4 | NA
TGTGCCAGCGGGAAGTTCTACGAGCAGTACTTC | CASGKFYEQYF | TRBV6-6 | NA | TRBJ2-7 | NA
TGTGCCATCAGTGATGACGGTCTAGCCAAAAACATTCAGTACTTC | CAISDDGLAKNIQYF | TRBV10-3 | NA | TRBJ2-4 | NA
TGTGCCAGCAGCGCCGGGACAGGGCCCTACAATGAGCAGTTCTTC | CASSAGTGPYNEQFF | TRBV9 | NA | TRBJ2-1 | TRBD1
TGTGCCAGCAGTTTATACCCAGGGCGGTACAATGAGCAGTTCTTC | CASSLYPGRYNEQFF | TRBV27 | few | TRBJ2-1 | NA
TGCGCCAGCAGTGATAAGGACTATGGCTACACCTTC | CASSDKDYGYTF | TRBV10-2 | NA | TRBJ1-2 | NA
TGTGCCAGCAAGTCCCCAGGCCAGGGGGCCGAGCAGTACTTC | CASKSPGQGAEQYF | TRBV27 | once | TRBJ2-7 | TRBD1
TGTGCCAGCAGCCTACCGCTTCGACGCGGGGGGGCTCTGGGGAGTGAGCAGTTCTTC | CASSLPLRRGGALGSEQFF | TRBV7-6 | NA | TRBJ2-1 | TRBD2
TGTGCCAGCAGAGCCCCCGTGGCCCTAGCGAGGACAGATACGCAGTATTTT | CASRAPVALARTDTQYF | TRBV28 | NA | TRBJ2-3 | NA
TGCGCCAGCAGCTTGTTTAGCGGGGGTGACTACGAGCAGTACTTC | CASSLFSGGDYEQYF | TRBV5-1 | once | TRBJ2-7 | TRBD2
TGTGCCAGCAGTATTTCCTGGACAGGGCAAGGGTCGAGGGAGCAGTACTTC | CASSISWTGQGSREQYF | TRBV28 | NA | TRBJ2-7 | TRBD1
TGTGCCAGCAGTTTAAGGGGAATCTCCTACGAGCAGTACTTC | CASSLRGISYEQYF | TRBV27 | NA | TRBJ2-7 | NA
TGTGCCAGCTGGGACAGAGGTATGACAGATACGCAGTATTTT | CASWDRGMTDTQYF | TRBV28 | NA | TRBJ2-3 | TRBD1
TGTGCCAGCAGCGCCAGACTAGCGGGGAGGGAAAGAGAGACCCAGTACTTC | CASSARLAGRERETQYF | TRBV9 | NA | TRBJ2-5 | TRBD2
TGTGCCAGCAGTGAAAATTCGGACACTGAAGCTTTCTTT | CASSENSDTEAFF | TRBV2 | NA | TRBJ1-1 | NA
TGTGCCAGCAGGACGGACAGTCGCTACGAGCAGTACTTC | CASRTDSRYEQYF | TRBV18 | NA | TRBJ2-7 | NA
TGTGCCAGCAGCTTTTACCGGAACACTGAAGCTTTCTTT | CASSFYRNTEAFF | TRBV7-2 | NA | TRBJ1-1 | NA
TGTGCCAGCAGCCTAGGGACTTATACCTACGAGCAGTACTTC | CASSLGTYTYEQYF | TRBV7-8 | NA | TRBJ2-7 | NA
TGTGCCAGCAGTGAGTCCGGAGATGGGTCAGATACGCAGTATTTT | CASSESGDGSDTQYF | TRBV2 | NA | TRBJ2-3 | NA